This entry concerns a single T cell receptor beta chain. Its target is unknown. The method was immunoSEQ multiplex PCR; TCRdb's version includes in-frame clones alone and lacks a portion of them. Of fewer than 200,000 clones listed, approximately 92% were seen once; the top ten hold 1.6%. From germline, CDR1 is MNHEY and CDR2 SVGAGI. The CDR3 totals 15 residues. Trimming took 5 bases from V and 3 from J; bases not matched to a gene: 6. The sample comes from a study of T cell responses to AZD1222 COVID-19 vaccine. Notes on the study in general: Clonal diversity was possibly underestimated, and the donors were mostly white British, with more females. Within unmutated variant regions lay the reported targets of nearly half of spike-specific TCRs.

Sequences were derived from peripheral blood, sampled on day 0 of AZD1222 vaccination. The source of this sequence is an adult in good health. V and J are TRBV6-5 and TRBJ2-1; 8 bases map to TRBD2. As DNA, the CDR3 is TGTGCCAGCAGTCCCGTAGCGGGGCGCTACAATGAGCAGTTCTTC. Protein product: CASSPVAGRYNEQFF.